This TCR beta chain appears in the sequencing data of a study of regulatory T cells in long-lasting Graves disease. On the study more broadly: Antithyroid drug intake by newly diagnosed Graves' patients had lasted under 3 months. Study-level findings and limits: When disease was persistent, TRBV28, TRBJ1-2 and TRBJ2-5 were the favored segments. Persistent Graves' patients showed reduced TCR diversity versus newly diagnosed patients.

As to time point: newly diagnosed GD, antithyroid drugs for less than 3 months. PBMCs were the source of the RNA used for TCR sequencing. HTBI primers from iRepertoire and Arm-PCR of CDR3 regions yielded the TCR beta libraries. Using its own MiXCR run on the multiplex PCR reads, TCRdb lists one record per CDR3 protein. This sample has a few hundred thousand distinct CDR3 sequences; 15% to 20% occur once, and the top ten carry around 15%. There are many counts of this clonotype. Its antigen is currently unknown. Germline-derived CDR1 and CDR2 are DFQATT and SNEGSKA (reference sequence). V was trimmed by 6 bases and J by 2 bases, leaving 19 bases between them. The CDR3 extends over 15 amino acids. The same data also contributed to another study, on T cells in Graves' hyperthyroidism and ophthalmopathy. From that second work: With a median lead of roughly 6.2 months before onset, the model predicted ophthalmopathy.

Sequenced here: peripheral blood mononuclear cells (PBMCs), sampled at new diagnosis, from a patient treated with antithyroid drugs. The TCR sequence derives from a woman aged 25 to 39 with Graves disease. V usage is TRBV20-1 and J usage is TRBJ1-1; tentatively, D is TRBD1 (5 bases). DNA of the CDR3: TGCAGTGCCACCTATCGGGGCCAGGGTAACACTGAAGCTTTCTTT. It is translated as CSATYRGQGNTEAFF.